This T cell receptor (beta chain) was sequenced in a study of blood T cell repertoires in COVID-19. Study information: T cells, B-cell-depleted T cells, or PBMCs supplied cDNA or gDNA.

Authors' data handling: Using reference gene primer amplification, nucleated cell counts were estimated. Clones were read by immunoSEQ multiplex PCR, and TCRdb kept only the in-frame ones, dropping some. That table is the source of V, J and clone size, and D and trimming were worked out from the DNA. The repertoire holds roughly 64,000 clones, with around 86% as singletons. This CDR3 spans 14 amino acids. The ends were cut back, 0 bases at V and 5 bases at J, with 5 bases in the middle. CDR1 KGHSH and CDR2 LQKENI come from the germline V gene. The sequencing input was peripheral blood. The rearrangement links TRBV18 to TRBJ1-6; D remains unclear. The clonotype comes from a man aged 45-65 years with active COVID-19. DNA of the CDR3: TGTGCCAGCTCACCACCCCTAGATAATTCACCCCTCCACTTT. Protein product: CASSPPLDNSPLHF.